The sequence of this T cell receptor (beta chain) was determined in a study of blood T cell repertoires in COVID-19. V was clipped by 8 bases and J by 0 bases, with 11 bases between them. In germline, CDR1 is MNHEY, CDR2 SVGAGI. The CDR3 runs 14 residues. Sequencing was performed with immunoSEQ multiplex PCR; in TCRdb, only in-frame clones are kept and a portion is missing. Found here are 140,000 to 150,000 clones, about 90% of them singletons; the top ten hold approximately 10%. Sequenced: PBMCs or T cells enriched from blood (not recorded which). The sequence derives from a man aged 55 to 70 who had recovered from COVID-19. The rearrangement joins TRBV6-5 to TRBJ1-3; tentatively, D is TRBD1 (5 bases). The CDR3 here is CASARDFSGNTIYF. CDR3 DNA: TGTGCCAGCGCGAGGGACTTCTCTGGAAACACCATATATTTT.